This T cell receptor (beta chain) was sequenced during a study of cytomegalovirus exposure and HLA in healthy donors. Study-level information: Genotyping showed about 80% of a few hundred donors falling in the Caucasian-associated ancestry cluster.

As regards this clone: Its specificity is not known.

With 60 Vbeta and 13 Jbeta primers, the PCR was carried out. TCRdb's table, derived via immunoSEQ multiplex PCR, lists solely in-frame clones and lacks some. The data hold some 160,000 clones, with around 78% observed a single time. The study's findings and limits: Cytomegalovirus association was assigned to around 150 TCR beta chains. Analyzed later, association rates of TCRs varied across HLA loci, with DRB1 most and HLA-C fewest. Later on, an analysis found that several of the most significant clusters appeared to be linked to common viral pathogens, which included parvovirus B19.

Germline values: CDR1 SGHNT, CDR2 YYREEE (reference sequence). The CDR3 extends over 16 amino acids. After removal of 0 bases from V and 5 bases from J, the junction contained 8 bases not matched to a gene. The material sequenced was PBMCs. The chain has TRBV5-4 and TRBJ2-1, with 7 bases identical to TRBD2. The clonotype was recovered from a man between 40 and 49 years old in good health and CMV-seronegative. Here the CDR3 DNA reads TGTGCCAGCAGCTTGGAGTCAACGGGAGGTGACAATGAGCAGTTCTTC. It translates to CASSLESTGGDNEQFF.